The 26 T cell receptor beta chains below were found in one sample sequenced in a study of beta chain features in type 1 diabetes. For these TCRs, the target antigens are not known. The study reverse transcribed the entire isolated RNA, so it sequenced expressed TCRB transcripts. Using immunoSEQ multiplex PCR, the repertoire was profiled, and TCRdb retains in-frame clones only, with some absent. Of about 700,000 clones listed, around an eighth were seen once; the top ten hold less than 0.025%. General study results and limits: There was a moderate but significant shortening of TCRB CDR3s in all four CD4+ subsets of Type 1 diabetes patients.

Sample: naive CD4+ T cells from blood. These receptors were collected from a man aged 18 to 29 with type 1 diabetes.

About this clone itself: An end of the junction does not agree with germline; a read error may underlie this. V gene TRBV7-2 combines with J gene TRBJ2-1, with D maybe TRBD2 (6 bases). The CDR3 runs 13 residues. The germline gives CDR1 SGHTA, CDR2 FQGNSA. This CDR3 is CASSYRLDSTLIF. DNA for the CDR3: TGTGCCAGCAGCTACCGACTAGACTCAACGCTGATCTTC.

A few counts support this clone. The chain links TRBV2 to TRBJ1-4; the match to TRBD1 covers 8 bases. CDR1 is SNHLY, CDR2 FYNNEI, per germline. The ends lost 2 bases at V and 3 bases at J; junction bases unmatched: 2. The CDR3 extends over 15 amino acids. The CDR3 nucleotides read TGTGCCAGCAGTGAATTACAGGGGGCTAATGAAAAACTGTTTTTT. This sequence encodes CASSELQGANEKLFF.

This clone came up a few times. The gene calls are TRBV10-3 and TRBJ2-3, with 10 bases identical to TRBD2. This CDR3 is built from 15 residues. In germline, CDR1 is ENHRY, CDR2 SYGVKD. With V trimmed by 3 bases and J by 6 bases, 6 bases remained unmatched. The CDR3 sequence: CAISEVKAGGDTQYF. CDR3 coding DNA: TGTGCCATCAGTGAAGTGAAAGCGGGGGGGGATACGCAGTATTTT.

The chain has TRBV5-1 and TRBJ2-7; D is uncertain. This CDR3 is 14 amino acids long. Per germline, CDR1 SGHRS and CDR2 YFSETQ. V shed 3 bases and J shed 7 bases, with 17 bases lying between them. CDR3 in DNA: TGCGCCAGCAGCTCACAGCCGAGGCTGGGAGAGCAGTACTTC. Amino acids: CASSSQPRLGEQYF. The whole variable domain, remainder taken from reference TRBV5-1 and TRBJ2-7, is KAGVTQTPRYLIKTRGQQVTLSCSPISGHRSVSWYQQTPGQGLQFLFEYFSETQRNKGNFPGRFSGRQFSNSRSEMNVSTLELGDSALYLCASSSQPRLGEQYFGPGTRLTVT.

The table lists this clone with a few counts. The J gene is TRBJ1-2, the V gene TRBV21-1; the table's D call TRBD1 went unverified against the DNA. TRBV21-1 is a known pseudogene. The CDR3 spans 14 residues. This CDR3 reads CASSKGQENYGYTF. As DNA, the CDR3 is TGTGCCAGCAGCAAAGGACAGGAAAACTATGGCTACACCTTC.

The chain links TRBV9 to TRBJ2-1; the D gene is possibly TRBD1 (6 bases). This CDR3 spans 15 amino acids. V was shortened by 3 bases and J by 0 bases, with 10 bases between the two germline ends. Germline V lookup: CDR1 SGDLS, CDR2 YYNGEE. The CDR3 sequence: CASSGGLSSYNEQFF. The CDR3 nucleotides are TGTGCCAGCAGCGGGGGGCTCAGCTCCTACAATGAGCAGTTCTTC.

This chain joins TRBV10-3 and TRBJ1-4, with 7 bases fitting TRBD1. With V trimmed by 6 bases and J by 15 bases, 13 bases remained unmatched. This CDR3 is built from 13 residues. The germline gives CDR1 ENHRY, CDR2 SYGVKD. The CDR3 loop is CAIRGDRAEKLFF. DNA of the CDR3: TGTGCCATCAGGGGTGACAGGGCGGAAAAGTTGTTTTTT.

The gene calls are TRBV7-3 and TRBJ2-1; no clear D gene. CDR1 is SGHTA and CDR2 is FQGTGA in the germline V gene. With 2 bases removed from V and 7 bases from J, the gap between germline ends came to 9 bases. This CDR3 contains 13 residues. CDR3 sequence: CASSLGTRNEQFF. The CDR3 DNA is TGTGCCAGCAGCTTAGGAACCCGGAATGAGCAGTTCTTC.

This clone was seen a few times. The CDR3, as DNA: TGCAGCGTTGAATTGTCAGGCTTCTATGGCTACACCTTC. It is translated as CSVELSGFYGYTF. The V and J genes are TRBV29-1 and TRBJ1-2, with D unclear. The CDR3 consists of 13 residues. The ends were cut back, 2 bases at V and 4 bases at J, with 11 bases in the middle. The germline gives CDR1 SQVTM, CDR2 ANQGSEA.

This rearrangement joins TRBV2 to TRBJ2-3; D remains unclear. Germline V gives CDR1 SNHLY, CDR2 FYNNEI. The CDR3 has 14 amino acids. The V and J ends lost 3 bases and 2 bases respectively, with 9 bases between them. The CDR3 region is CASSERQITDTQYF. Written as DNA, the CDR3 is TGTGCCAGCAGTGAGCGACAAATCACAGATACGCAGTATTTT.

In this sample, this clone turned up a few times. The chain employs TRBV30 and TRBJ1-1, with no clear D. The CDR3 contains 12 residues. CDR1 is GTSNPN, CDR2 SVGIG, per germline (reference sequence). V was shortened by 4 bases and J by 0 bases, with 6 bases between the two germline ends. The CDR3 bases are TGTGCCTGGAATTTAGTGAACACTGAAGCTTTCTTT. Translating it yields CAWNLVNTEAFF.

This clone was recorded a few times. The chain recombines TRBV6-1 with TRBJ2-2, with a possible D match to TRBD2 (5 bases). This CDR3 comprises 13 residues. Germline lookup yields CDR1 MNHNS and CDR2 SASEGT. The V gene lost 8 bases and the J gene lost 2 bases, with 9 bases spanning the gap. The CDR3 bases are TGTGCCAGCCCCGGGATTAACACCGGGGAGCTGTTTTTT. It translates to CASPGINTGELFF.

J is TRBJ2-7 and V is TRBV30; no reliable D call. The CDR3 has 17 amino acids. Germline V gene data show CDR1 as GTSNPN and CDR2 as SVGIG (reference sequence). V was pared by 1 base and J by 4 bases, with 23 bases between. CDR3 protein: CAWSGPIPGRQFYEQYF. The CDR3 nucleotides read TGTGCCTGGAGTGGCCCTATTCCCGGGCGCCAGTTTTACGAGCAGTACTTC.

This clone was counted only a few times. This chain uses TRBV4-1 with TRBJ1-5, with 7 bases fitting TRBD1. This CDR3 region has 15 residues. Trimming took 4 bases from V and 6 from J; bases not matched to a gene: 9. Germline V gene lookup returns CDR1 MGHRA and CDR2 YSYEKL. CDR3: CASSPITGESQPQHF. Written as DNA, the CDR3 is TGCGCCAGCAGCCCCATTACAGGGGAGAGTCAGCCCCAGCATTTT.

A few counts support this clone. The V gene is TRBV15, the J gene TRBJ2-7; unclear D gene. The germline V gene has CDR1 LNHNV and CDR2 YYDKDF (reference sequence). CDR3 length equals 14 residues. Between the trimmed V and J ends, which lost 0 bases and 2 bases, there was a span of 8 bases. CDR3 nucleotide sequence: TGTGCCACCAGCAGAGAAGGCAGTACCTACGAGCAGTACTTC. It codes for CATSREGSTYEQYF.

The table lists this clone with a few counts. The chain couples TRBV27 to TRBJ2-1; TRBD1 might be the D (6 bases). Looked up from germline, CDR1 is MNHEY and CDR2 is SMNVEV (reference sequence). V lost 0 bases and J 6 bases, leaving 9 bases between the germline ends. The CDR3 runs 14 residues. CDR3 sequence: CASSLSARGNEQFF. As DNA, the CDR3 is TGTGCCAGCAGTTTATCAGCCAGGGGCAATGAGCAGTTCTTC.

This clone was recorded a few times. V and J are TRBV7-9 and TRBJ1-2; a weak D match, TRBD1 (5 bases). This CDR3 has 16 residues. The germline V gene has CDR1 SEHNR and CDR2 FQNEAQ (reference sequence). V was trimmed by 1 base and J by 0 bases, leaving 12 bases between them. The CDR3: CASSLERTRTNYGYTF. For the CDR3, the DNA is TGTGCCAGCAGCTTAGAAAGGACAAGGACTAACTATGGCTACACCTTC.

In this sample, this clone turned up a few times. V is TRBV29-1 and J is TRBJ1-1; D uncertain. This CDR3 comprises 11 residues. V dropped 3 bases and J dropped 5 bases, with 7 bases sitting between them. Germline CDR1 SQVTM, CDR2 ANQGSEA. The CDR3 nucleotides read TGCAGCGTTGATACCGGTACTGAAGCTTTCTTT. Protein sequence: CSVDTGTEAFF.

This clone was counted a few times. The J gene is TRBJ2-7, the V gene TRBV19, with a possible D match to TRBD2 (5 bases). CDR1 is LNHDA and CDR2 is SQIVND in the germline V gene (reference sequence). Trimming stripped 4 bases from V and 2 bases from J, with 9 bases between. The CDR3 runs 13 residues. This CDR3 reads CASSNTGTYEQYF. In nucleotides, the CDR3 is TGTGCCAGTAGTAACACCGGGACCTACGAGCAGTACTTC.

The rearrangement uses TRBV18 and TRBJ2-5, with D tentatively TRBD2 (6 bases). This CDR3 is built from 13 residues. The V gene lost 6 bases and the J gene lost 2 bases, with 10 bases spanning the gap. The germline V gene encodes CDR1 KGHSH and CDR2 LQKENI. In nucleotides, the CDR3 is TGTGCCAGCTCGCGGGACTCTCAAGAGACCCAGTACTTC. Protein product: CASSRDSQETQYF.

This clone showed up just a few times. V gene TRBV5-6 combines with J gene TRBJ1-3; D is perhaps TRBD1 (5 bases). The V gene's germline CDR1 is SGHDT and CDR2 YYEEEE. This CDR3 contains 13 residues. V was clipped by 4 bases and J by 7 bases, with 12 bases between them. The CDR3 protein is CASSEAGPNTIYF. The CDR3 coding sequence is TGTGCCAGCAGCGAGGCAGGGCCCAACACCATATATTTT.

V is TRBV6-1 and J is TRBJ1-1; D gene unclear. Trimming removed 5 bases from V and 3 bases from J, with 16 bases in between. The CDR3 spans 15 residues. The germline CDR1 and CDR2 sequences are MNHNS and SASEGT. The CDR3 nucleotides read TGTGCCAGCAGTCCGCGCTTTAGGGCGGACACTGAAGCTTTCTTT. It translates to CASSPRFRADTEAFF.

V and J are TRBV13 and TRBJ1-6; the match to TRBD1 covers 9 bases. The CDR3 spans 15 residues. The germline V gene encodes CDR1 PRHDT and CDR2 FYEKMQ (reference sequence). V was clipped by 5 bases and J by 7 bases; unmatched bases: 6. The CDR3 coding sequence is TGTGCCAGCAGCCCCGGACAGGGGAGAAATTCACCCCTCCACTTT. It translates to CASSPGQGRNSPLHF.

In its sample, this clone was seen a few times. Here the CDR3 DNA reads TGCAGCGTTGGTTCCCCAACCGGGACAGTTAACTATGGCTACACCTTC. As protein: CSVGSPTGTVNYGYTF. This chain links TRBV29-1 with TRBJ1-2; 7 nucleotides match TRBD1. The CDR3 contains 16 residues. The V gene end was trimmed by 4 bases and the J gene end by 1 base; junction bases not matched to a gene: 12. CDR1 and CDR2 from the germline V gene are SQVTM and ANQGSEA.

This clone occurred a few times. The chain is built from TRBV28 and TRBJ2-7, with TRBD1 matching over 9 bases. The CDR3 consists of 13 residues. Trimming took 6 bases from V and 6 from J; bases not matched to a gene: 6. Germline V CDR1 and CDR2: MDHEN, SYDVKM. The CDR3 sequence: CASRPGTGIEQYF. Here the CDR3 DNA reads TGTGCCAGCAGGCCCGGGACAGGGATCGAGCAGTACTTC.

The rearrangement links TRBV7-9 to TRBJ1-1; D ambiguous. The CDR3 spans 13 residues. V shed 5 bases and J shed 0 bases, with 7 bases lying between them. Per germline, CDR1 SEHNR and CDR2 FQNEAQ (reference sequence). The CDR3 sequence is CASSPQLNTEAFF. CDR3 nucleotides: TGTGCCAGCAGCCCGCAATTGAACACTGAAGCTTTCTTT.